This record looks at one T cell receptor (beta chain) sequence and its context. This sample was taken from a study of control samples from healthy donors and cancer patients. Repertoires were generated with immunoSEQ multiplex PCR, while TCRdb's copy carries only in-frame clones and drops some. The profile shows roughly 69,000 clones, more than 75% of them singletons. This CDR3 is built from 15 residues. The trim removed 4 bases at V and 7 bases at J, leaving 7 bases unmatched. Germline assignment: CDR1 SGHRS and CDR2 YFSETQ. The chain is built from TRBV5-1 and TRBJ2-1, with TRBD1 identical over 11 bases. The origin of this receptor is a woman in her 50s with head and neck cancer. The material sequenced was PBMCs. DNA of the CDR3: TGCGCCAGCAGCGCCGGACAGGGGGCAAGGAATGAGCAGTTCTTC. Its protein product is CASSAGQGARNEQFF.